What follows describes a single TCR beta chain. Its antigen is unidentified. This specimen comes from a study of cytomegalovirus exposure and HLA in healthy donors. 13 Jbeta primers and 60 Vbeta primers were used for the PCR. Clones were read by immunoSEQ multiplex PCR, and TCRdb kept only the in-frame ones, dropping some. Among under 200,000 clones, 75% to 85% were seen once, and the ten largest hold approximately 7%. Study conclusions and caveats: Accounts indicate the classifier identified cytomegalovirus status with strong specificity and sensitivity.

CDR1 is MNHNS and CDR2 is SASEGT in the germline V gene. V dropped 2 bases and J dropped 1 base, with 12 bases sitting between them. The CDR3 consists of 16 residues. The chain combines TRBV6-1 with TRBJ1-5, with D possibly TRBD1 on 5 matching bases. Sequenced: PBMCs. The TCR was taken from a male donor in good health and CMV-seropositive. The CDR3 region has the DNA TGTGCCAGCAGTGAAAATGGGGGGATAAGCAATCAGCCCCAGCATTTT. The encoded protein is CASSENGGISNQPQHF.